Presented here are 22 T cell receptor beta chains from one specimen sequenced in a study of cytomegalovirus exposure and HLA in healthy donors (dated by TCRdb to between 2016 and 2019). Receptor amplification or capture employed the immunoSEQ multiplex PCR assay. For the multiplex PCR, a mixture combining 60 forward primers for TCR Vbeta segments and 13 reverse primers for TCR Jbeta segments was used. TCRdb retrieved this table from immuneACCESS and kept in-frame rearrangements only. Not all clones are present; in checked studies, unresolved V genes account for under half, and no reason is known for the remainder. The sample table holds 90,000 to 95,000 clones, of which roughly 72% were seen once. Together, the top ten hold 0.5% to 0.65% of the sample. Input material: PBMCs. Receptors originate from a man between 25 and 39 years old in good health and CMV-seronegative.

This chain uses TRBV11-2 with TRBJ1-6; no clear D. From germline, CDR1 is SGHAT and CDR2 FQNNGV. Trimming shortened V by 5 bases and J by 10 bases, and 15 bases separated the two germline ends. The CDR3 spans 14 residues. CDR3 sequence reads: CASSPERAHSPLHF. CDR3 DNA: TGTGCCAGCAGCCCGGAGAGGGCGCACTCACCCCTCCACTTT.

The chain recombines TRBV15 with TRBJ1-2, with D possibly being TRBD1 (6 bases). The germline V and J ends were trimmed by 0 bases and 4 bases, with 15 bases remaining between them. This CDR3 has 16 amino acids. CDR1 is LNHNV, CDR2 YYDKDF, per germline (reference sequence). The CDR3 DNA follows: TGTGCCACCAGCAGAGACTGGGGGGGCACGAGCTATGGCTACACCTTC. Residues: CATSRDWGGTSYGYTF. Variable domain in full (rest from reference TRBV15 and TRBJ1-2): DAMVIQNPRYQVTQFGKPVTLSCSQTLNHNVMYWYQQKSSQAPKLLFHYYDKDFNNEADTPDNFQSRRPNTSFCFLDIRSPGLGDTAMYLCATSRDWGGTSYGYTFGSGTRLTVV.

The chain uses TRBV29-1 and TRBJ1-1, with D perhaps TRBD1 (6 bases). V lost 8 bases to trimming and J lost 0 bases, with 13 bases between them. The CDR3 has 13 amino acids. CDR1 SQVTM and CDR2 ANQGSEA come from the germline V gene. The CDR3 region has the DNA TGCAGCTATCGGACAGACATGAACACTGAAGCTTTCTTT. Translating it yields CSYRTDMNTEAFF.

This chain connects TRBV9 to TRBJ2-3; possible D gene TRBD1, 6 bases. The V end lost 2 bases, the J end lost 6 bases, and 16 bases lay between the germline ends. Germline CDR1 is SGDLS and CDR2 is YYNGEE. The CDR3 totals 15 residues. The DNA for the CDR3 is TGTGCCAGCAGCGTTCGACAGGCAGGCTTTGATACGCAGTATTTT. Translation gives CASSVRQAGFDTQYF. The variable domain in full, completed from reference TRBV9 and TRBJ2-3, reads DSGVTQTPKHLITATGQRVTLRCSPRSGDLSVYWYQQSLDQGLQFLIQYYNGEERAKGNILERFSAQQFPDLHSELNLSSLELGDSALYFCASSVRQAGFDTQYFGPGTRLTVL.

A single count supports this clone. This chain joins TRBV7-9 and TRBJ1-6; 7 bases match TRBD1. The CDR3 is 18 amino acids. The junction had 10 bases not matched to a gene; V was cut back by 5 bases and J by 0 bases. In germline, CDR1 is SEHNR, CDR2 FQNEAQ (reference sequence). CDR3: CASSHYKTGDSYNSPLHF. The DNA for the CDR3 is TGTGCCAGCAGCCATTACAAAACAGGGGACTCCTATAATTCACCCCTCCACTTT. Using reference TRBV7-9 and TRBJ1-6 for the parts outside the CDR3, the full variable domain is DTGVSQNPRHKITKRGQNVTFRCDPISEHNRLYWYRQTLGQGPEFLTYFQNEAQLEKSRLLSDRFSAERPKGSFSTLEIQRTEQGDSAMYLCASSHYKTGDSYNSPLHFGNGTRLTVT.

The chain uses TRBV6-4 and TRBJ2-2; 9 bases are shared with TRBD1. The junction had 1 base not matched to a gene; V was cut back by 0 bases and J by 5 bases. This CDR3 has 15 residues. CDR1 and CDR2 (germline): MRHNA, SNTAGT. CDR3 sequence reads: CASSDSGTGTGELFF. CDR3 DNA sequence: TGTGCCAGCAGTGACTCGGGGACAGGGACCGGGGAGCTGTTTTTT.

CDR3 in DNA: TGTGCCAGCAGCCGCCCCTTAGGGGGGGGGACCGGGGAGCTGTTTTTT. This codes for CASSRPLGGGTGELFF. The rearrangement uses TRBV11-3 and TRBJ2-2; perhaps TRBD2 as D (7 bases). The CDR3 length is 16 residues. V lost 5 bases, J lost 5 bases, and 18 bases lay in between. CDR1 SGHNT and CDR2 YENEEA come from the germline V gene.

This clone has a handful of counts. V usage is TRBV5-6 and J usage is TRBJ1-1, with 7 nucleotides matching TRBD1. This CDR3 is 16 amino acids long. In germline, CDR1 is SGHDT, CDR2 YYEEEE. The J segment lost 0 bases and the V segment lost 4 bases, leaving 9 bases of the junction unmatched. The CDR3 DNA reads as TGTGCCAGCAGCCGTCCGGAGGGGACAGTGAACACTGAAGCTTTCTTT. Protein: CASSRPEGTVNTEAFF.

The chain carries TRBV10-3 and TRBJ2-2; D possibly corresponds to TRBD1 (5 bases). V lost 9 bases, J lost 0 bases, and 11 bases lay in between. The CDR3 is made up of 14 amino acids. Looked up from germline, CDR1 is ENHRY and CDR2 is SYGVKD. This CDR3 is CAIQDSSNTGELFF. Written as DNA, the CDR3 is TGTGCCATACAAGACAGCTCGAACACCGGGGAGCTGTTTTTT.

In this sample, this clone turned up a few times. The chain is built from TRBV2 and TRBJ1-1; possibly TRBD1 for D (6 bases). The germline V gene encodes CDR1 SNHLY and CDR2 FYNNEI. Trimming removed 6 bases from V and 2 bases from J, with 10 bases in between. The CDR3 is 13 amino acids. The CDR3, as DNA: TGTGCCAGCAGAGAACAGGGAAACACTGAAGCTTTCTTT. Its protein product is CASREQGNTEAFF.

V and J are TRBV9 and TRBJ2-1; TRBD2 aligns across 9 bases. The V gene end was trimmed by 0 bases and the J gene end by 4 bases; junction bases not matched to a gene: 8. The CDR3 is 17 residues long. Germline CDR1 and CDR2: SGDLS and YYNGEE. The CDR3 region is CASSVASLAGGYNEQFF. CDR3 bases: TGTGCCAGCAGCGTAGCGTCTTTGGCGGGGGGGTACAATGAGCAGTTCTTC.

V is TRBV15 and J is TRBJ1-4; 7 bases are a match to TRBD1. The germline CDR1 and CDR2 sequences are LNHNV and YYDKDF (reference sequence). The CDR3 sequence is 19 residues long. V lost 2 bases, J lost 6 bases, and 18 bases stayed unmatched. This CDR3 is CATSRPGTRQGMRDEKLFF. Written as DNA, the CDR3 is TGTGCCACCAGCAGACCTGGAACCCGACAGGGTATGCGGGATGAAAAACTGTTTTTT.

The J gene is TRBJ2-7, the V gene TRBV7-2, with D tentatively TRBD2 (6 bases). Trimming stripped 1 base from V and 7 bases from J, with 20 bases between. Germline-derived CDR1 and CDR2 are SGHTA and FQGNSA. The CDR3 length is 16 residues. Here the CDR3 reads CASSLGVTGAMSEQYV. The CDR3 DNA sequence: TGTGCCAGCAGCTTAGGAGTCACGGGAGCGATGAGTGAGCAGTACGTC.

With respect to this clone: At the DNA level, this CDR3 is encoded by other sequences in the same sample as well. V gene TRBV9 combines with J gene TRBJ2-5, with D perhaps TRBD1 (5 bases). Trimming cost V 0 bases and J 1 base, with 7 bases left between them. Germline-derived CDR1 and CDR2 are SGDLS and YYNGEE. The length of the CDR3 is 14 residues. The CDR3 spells CASSVAGSQETQYF. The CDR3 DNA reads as TGTGCCAGCAGCGTAGCAGGGTCCCAAGAGACCCAGTACTTC.

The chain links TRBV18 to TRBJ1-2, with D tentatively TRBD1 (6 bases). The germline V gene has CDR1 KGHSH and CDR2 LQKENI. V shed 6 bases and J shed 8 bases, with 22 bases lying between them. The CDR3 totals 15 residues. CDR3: CASSPYDRSQGGYTF. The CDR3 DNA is TGTGCCAGCTCGCCGTATGACAGGAGCCAAGGGGGCTACACCTTC.

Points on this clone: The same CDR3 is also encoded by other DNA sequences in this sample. CDR3 region: CASSSLLAGGHEQYF. The CDR3 nucleotides read TGTGCCAGCAGCTCCCTACTAGCGGGGGGGCATGAGCAGTACTTC. The chain combines TRBV7-9 with TRBJ2-7; 13 bases agree with TRBD2. The V and J ends lost 4 bases and 7 bases, in that order; junction bases with no gene match: 7. Looked up from germline, CDR1 is SEHNR and CDR2 is FQNEAQ (reference sequence). The CDR3 totals 15 residues.

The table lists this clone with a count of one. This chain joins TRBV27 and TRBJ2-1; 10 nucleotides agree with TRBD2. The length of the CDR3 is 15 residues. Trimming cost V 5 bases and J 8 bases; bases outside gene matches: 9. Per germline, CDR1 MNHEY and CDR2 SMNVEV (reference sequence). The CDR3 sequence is CASSPKRGGMYEQFF. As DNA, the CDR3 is TGTGCCAGCAGTCCAAAGCGGGGGGGTATGTATGAGCAGTTCTTC.

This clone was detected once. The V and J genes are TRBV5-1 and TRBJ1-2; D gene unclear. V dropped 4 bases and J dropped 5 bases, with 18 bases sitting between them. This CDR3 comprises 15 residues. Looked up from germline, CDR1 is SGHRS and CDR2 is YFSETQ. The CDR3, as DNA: TGCGCCAGCAGCCCGGCGAGGCTGACGTCTTATGGCTACACCTTC. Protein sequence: CASSPARLTSYGYTF. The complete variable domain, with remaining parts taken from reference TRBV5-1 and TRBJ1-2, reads KAGVTQTPRYLIKTRGQQVTLSCSPISGHRSVSWYQQTPGQGLQFLFEYFSETQRNKGNFPGRFSGRQFSNSRSEMNVSTLELGDSALYLCASSPARLTSYGYTFGSGTRLTVV.

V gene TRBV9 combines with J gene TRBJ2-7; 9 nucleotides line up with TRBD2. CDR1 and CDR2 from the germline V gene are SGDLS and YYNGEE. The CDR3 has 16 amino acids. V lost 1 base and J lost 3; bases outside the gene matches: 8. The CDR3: CASSVSPAGGNYEQYF. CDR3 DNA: TGTGCCAGCAGCGTATCGCCAGCGGGGGGCAACTACGAGCAGTACTTC.

CDR3 region: CSVDPSGRNNEQFF. CDR3 sequence (DNA): TGCAGCGTTGACCCTAGCGGGAGGAACAATGAGCAGTTCTTC. The chain couples TRBV29-1 to TRBJ2-1; 11 nucleotides agree with TRBD2. The CDR3 sequence is 14 residues long. V lost 3 bases to trimming and J lost 5 bases; unmatched junction nucleotides: 3. CDR1 and CDR2 from the germline V gene are SQVTM and ANQGSEA.

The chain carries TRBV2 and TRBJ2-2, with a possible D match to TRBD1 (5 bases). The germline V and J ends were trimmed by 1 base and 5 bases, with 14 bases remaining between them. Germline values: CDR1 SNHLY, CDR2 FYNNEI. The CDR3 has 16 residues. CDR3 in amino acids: CASSEDSGRVTGELFF. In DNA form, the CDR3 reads TGTGCCAGCAGTGAAGATTCGGGCAGGGTTACCGGGGAGCTGTTTTTT.

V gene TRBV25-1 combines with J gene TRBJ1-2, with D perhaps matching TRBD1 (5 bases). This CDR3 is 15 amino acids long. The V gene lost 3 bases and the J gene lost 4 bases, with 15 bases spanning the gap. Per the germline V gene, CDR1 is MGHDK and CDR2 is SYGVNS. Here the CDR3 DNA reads TGTGCCAGCAGTGATCCAGGAGGGGAGGTCTATGGCTACACCTTC. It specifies CASSDPGGEVYGYTF.